This TCR beta chain was captured in a study of T-cell memory formation after mild COVID-19. Study results and caveats: Contracting clones localized mainly to CM and EM when CD4+ and mainly to EMRA when CD8+.

TCRdb called the 5' RACE reads again in MiXCR, with one record for every CDR3 protein. The profile shows 200,000 to 250,000 distinct CDR3 sequences, 7.5% to 10% of them singletons. There are a few counts of this clonotype. The antigen is not known. The CDR3 extends over 13 amino acids. The germline gives CDR1 DFQATT, CDR2 SNEGSKA (reference sequence). V was clipped by 5 bases and J by 3 bases; unmatched bases: 2. The source is a man aged 18-30 years who had mild COVID-19 (a few samples of this study predate the infection). Cell type and time point are not known. The specimen was PBMCs or a T cell subset sorted from them (not recorded which). The V gene is TRBV20-1, the J gene TRBJ2-5; 11 bases are a match to TRBD2. The CDR3 reads CSAFSGGEETQYF. CDR3 in DNA: TGCAGTGCTTTTAGCGGGGGGGAAGAGACCCAGTACTTC.